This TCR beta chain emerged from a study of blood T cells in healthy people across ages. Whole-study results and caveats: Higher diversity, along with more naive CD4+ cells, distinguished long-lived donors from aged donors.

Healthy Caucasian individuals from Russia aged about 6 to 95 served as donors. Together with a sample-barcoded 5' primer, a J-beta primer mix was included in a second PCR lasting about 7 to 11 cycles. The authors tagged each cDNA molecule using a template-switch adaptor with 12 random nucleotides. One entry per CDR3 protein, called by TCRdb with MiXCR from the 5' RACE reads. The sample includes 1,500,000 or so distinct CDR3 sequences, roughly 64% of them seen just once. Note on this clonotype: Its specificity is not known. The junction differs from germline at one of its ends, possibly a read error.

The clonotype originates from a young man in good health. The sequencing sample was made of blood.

CDR3 in amino acids: CASSQDADGAYNEQFF. DNA for the CDR3: TGTGCCAGCAGCCAAGATGCGGACGGAGCCTACAATGAGCAGTTCTTC. The rearrangement links TRBV4-1 to TRBJ2-1, with D uncertain. This CDR3 has 16 residues. Looked up from germline, CDR1 is MGHRA and CDR2 is YSYEKL.